This T cell receptor (beta chain) derives from a study of T-cell reconstitution after alpha-beta-depleted transplantation in children. Study-wide points: When one year had passed after transplant, most T-cell counts and diversity came from newly produced T cells.

For this clonotype: The target antigen is unknown.

Germline-derived CDR1 and CDR2 are SGHRS and YFSETQ. Unmatched junction bases numbered 14, after V lost 6 bases and J lost 9 bases. This CDR3 is 16 amino acids long. Preparing the TCRbeta library involved the use of unique molecular identifiers. TCRdb recomputed calls from the PCR reads with MiXCR, one row per CDR3 protein. This sample has about 830,000 distinct CDR3 sequences, with roughly 16% found just once. The chain joins TRBV5-1 to TRBJ2-1, with 11 bases matching TRBD2. Sequenced material: PBMCs, mostly from graft donor cells, taken 360 days after TCRalphabeta/CD19-depleted stem cell transplant. This TCR was sampled from a male patient younger than 18 who had a stem cell transplant for acute lymphoblastic leukemia, so the T cells may come from the graft donor. The chain's CDR3 is CASTPRGLAGGSEQFF. The CDR3 nucleotides are TGCGCCAGCACCCCGCGGGGCCTAGCGGGAGGTTCTGAGCAGTTCTTC.